This T cell receptor beta chain was recorded in a study of blood T cells in healthy people across ages. Study as a whole: About one barcoded TCR beta cDNA was captured per two T cells. General study results and limits: Across the age range, TCR beta diversity per million T cells fell in a roughly linear way. Long-lived donors had more naive CD4+ cells and higher diversity than aged donors.

Trimming pared 2 bases from V and 0 bases from J, leaving 12 bases between. The CDR3 runs 15 residues. Germline V gene sequence: CDR1 DFQATT, CDR2 SNEGSKA (reference sequence). It was with a sample-barcoded 5' primer and a J-beta primer mix that a second PCR of about 6 to 11 cycles was run. Each TCR beta cDNA got a 12-nucleotide random molecular identifier. Via MiXCR, TCRdb re-called the 5' RACE reads, giving one row per CDR3 protein. This repertoire shows about 780,000 distinct CDR3 sequences, roughly 46% found once; its top ten account for 15% to 20%. As for this clonotype: What it binds is not known.

The rearrangement links TRBV20-1 to TRBJ2-3; no definite D call. Material: blood. The receptor was isolated from a man aged 80 or over in good health. CDR3 sequence (DNA): TGCAGTGCTAGAAGTAGACAACCTAGCACAGATACGCAGTATTTT. Amino acid sequence: CSARSRQPSTDTQYF.